The 20 T cell receptor beta chains below come from one sample, sequenced in a study of T cells in Graves' hyperthyroidism and ophthalmopathy. TCR beta CDR3 sequences were amplified from RNA transcripts. The HTBI primer set served for first-round RT-PCR of the TCR CDR3. TCRdb re-called the multiplex PCR reads with MiXCR, one entry per CDR3 protein. The sample holds hundreds of thousands of distinct CDR3 sequences, 15% to 19% seen once. The sequencing sample was made of blood. These receptors all come from a woman aged 18-29 years with Graves' hyperthyroidism.

This clonotype was picked up many times. The chain carries TRBV28 and TRBJ1-5, with 7 bases that match TRBD1. V lost 1 base, J lost 2 bases, and 8 bases stayed unmatched. The length of the CDR3 is 17 residues. Germline CDR1 reads MDHEN; CDR2 reads SYDVKM. This CDR3 reads CASSLYRGQGGNQPQHF. For the CDR3, the DNA is TGTGCCAGCAGTTTATATAGGGGGCAGGGGGGCAATCAGCCCCAGCATTTT.

In its sample, this clonotype was seen many times. The V call is TRBV18, the J call TRBJ2-1, with a weak D call TRBD1 (5 bases). The germline V gene encodes CDR1 KGHSH and CDR2 LQKENI. Trimming stripped 2 bases from V and 2 bases from J, with 10 bases between. This CDR3 is 15 amino acids long. CDR3 DNA: TGTGCCAGCTCACCAGGGCCAGGGACCTACAATGAGCAGTTCTTC. It translates to CASSPGPGTYNEQFF.

This rearrangement joins TRBV20-1 to TRBJ2-3; 9 nucleotides line up with TRBD2. Per the germline V gene, CDR1 is DFQATT and CDR2 is SNEGSKA (reference sequence). Losses at the gene ends were 1 base for V and 2 bases for J; bases not matched to a gene: 10. CDR3 length: 17 residues. CDR3 protein: CSARVERGAPDTDTQYF. CDR3 nucleotides: TGCAGTGCTAGAGTGGAGCGGGGGGCCCCAGACACAGATACGCAGTATTTT.

This clonotype has a count of ten or more. CDR3 nucleotides: TGTGCCAGCAGCTTGCCAACTAGCGGCACCTACAATGAGCAGTTCTTC. This sequence encodes CASSLPTSGTYNEQFF. J is TRBJ2-1 and V is TRBV7-3; the match to TRBD2 covers 8 bases. The V segment lost 3 bases and the J segment 2 bases; nucleotides outside the gene matches: 6. The CDR3 extends over 16 amino acids. Germline V gene lookup returns CDR1 SGHTA and CDR2 FQGTGA.

This clonotype was recorded at least ten times. The chain combines TRBV11-3 with TRBJ2-7, with 8 bases lining up with TRBD1. The CDR3 is 15 residues long. V shed 5 bases, J shed 0 bases, and the junction held 6 bases outside the gene matches. Germline CDR1 reads SGHNT; CDR2 reads YENEEA. Written as DNA, the CDR3 is TGTGCCAGCAGCGGAGGACAGGGAAGCTCCTACGAGCAGTACTTC. Translated: CASSGGQGSSYEQYF.

Many counts were recorded for this clonotype. The CDR3 reads CASSPDRGSPLHF. Written as DNA, the CDR3 is TGTGCCAGCAGCCCCGACAGGGGATCACCCCTCCACTTT. The rearrangement links TRBV3-1 to TRBJ1-6; 8 bases map to TRBD1. This CDR3 region has 13 residues. V was pared by 4 bases and J by 10 bases, with 3 bases of the junction left unmatched. The germline V gene encodes CDR1 LGHDT and CDR2 YNNKEL (reference sequence). Full variable domain (remainder filled in from reference TRBV3-1 and TRBJ1-6): DTAVSQTPKYLVTQMGNDKSIKCEQNLGHDTMYWYKQDSKKFLKIMFSYNNKELIINETVPNRFSPKSPDKAHLNLHINSLELGDSAVYFCASSPDRGSPLHFGNGTRLTVT.

The V and J genes are TRBV19 and TRBJ1-4, with 11 positions matching TRBD1. V lost 4 bases, J lost 6 bases, and 4 bases stayed unmatched. The CDR3 runs to 15 residues. Per the germline V gene, CDR1 is LNHDA and CDR2 is SQIVND (reference sequence). The CDR3 loop reads CASSTPGQGDEKLFF. CDR3 bases: TGTGCCAGTAGTACACCGGGACAGGGGGATGAAAAACTGTTTTTT.

This clonotype has ten or more counts. The V gene is TRBV12-5, the J gene TRBJ2-1; 11 positions agree with TRBD2. The CDR3 is made up of 15 amino acids. Germline V gene sequence: CDR1 LGHNT, CDR2 FRNRAP. The junction had 11 bases not matched to a gene; V was cut back by 6 bases and J by 10 bases. As DNA, the CDR3 is TGTGCTAGTGGCTCCGGGACTAGCGGTCTTAACGAGCAGTTCTTC. The encoded protein is CASGSGTSGLNEQFF.

There are many counts of this clonotype. V gene TRBV30 combines with J gene TRBJ2-3; TRBD2 matches 13 bases. CDR3 length: 15 amino acids. Trimming took 3 bases from V and 5 from J; bases not matched to a gene: 5. Germline V gene data show CDR1 as GTSNPN and CDR2 as SVGIG (reference sequence). CDR3 DNA: TGTGCCTGGAGCAGACTAGCGGGAGGTAGAGATACGCAGTATTTT. This sequence encodes CAWSRLAGGRDTQYF.

This clonotype was counted a few times. This CDR3 reads CASSARQGSGANVLTF. The CDR3 DNA sequence: TGTGCCAGCAGCGCCAGACAGGGTTCAGGGGCCAACGTCCTGACTTTC. The chain employs TRBV7-9 and TRBJ2-6; 7 bases fit TRBD1. This CDR3 has 16 amino acids. V shed 5 bases and J 4 bases; nucleotides not matched to a gene: 8. From germline, CDR1 is SEHNR and CDR2 FQNEAQ (reference sequence).

The gene calls are TRBV7-9 and TRBJ2-3; D is unclear. CDR1 and CDR2 (germline): SEHNR, FQNEAQ (reference sequence). CDR3 length: 10 amino acids. Trimming pared 8 bases from V and 7 bases from J, leaving 7 bases between. The CDR3 protein is CASSGNTQYF. The CDR3 region has the DNA TGTGCCAGCTCTGGAAATACGCAGTATTTT.

This clonotype was seen many times. The genes are TRBV6-1 and TRBJ1-6; D uncertain. Germline-derived CDR1 and CDR2 are MNHNS and SASEGT. The germline V and J ends were trimmed by 7 bases and 8 bases, with 18 bases remaining between them. The CDR3 is 15 residues long. The CDR3 sequence: CASIGPKRGYSPLHF. As DNA, the CDR3 is TGTGCCAGCATCGGCCCAAAACGAGGGTATTCACCCCTCCACTTT.

V usage is TRBV25-1 and J usage is TRBJ2-7; TRBD1 matches 11 bases. The germline CDR1 and CDR2 sequences are MGHDK and SYGVNS. This CDR3 comprises 16 residues. V was clipped by 0 bases and J by 2 bases; unmatched bases: 3. The CDR3 region is CASSEYGDRGTYEQYF. In nucleotides, the CDR3 is TGTGCCAGCAGTGAATACGGGGACAGGGGGACCTACGAGCAGTACTTC.

This clonotype was detected ten times or more. The gene calls are TRBV11-3 and TRBJ2-5; 9 bases are a match to TRBD1. The CDR3 contains 15 residues. The germline V gene encodes CDR1 SGHNT and CDR2 YENEEA. The V and J ends lost 4 bases and 1 base, in that order; junction bases with no gene match: 4. CDR3 bases: TGTGCCAGCAGCTCCCGGGACAGGGTCCAAGAGACCCAGTACTTC. This encodes CASSSRDRVQETQYF.

In its sample, this clonotype was seen many times. The rearrangement links TRBV20-1 to TRBJ1-2, with TRBD1 as a possible D gene (6 bases). The CDR3 loop spans 12 amino acids. The V gene's germline CDR1 is DFQATT and CDR2 SNEGSKA (reference sequence). V gave up 5 bases and J gave up 4 bases, with 11 bases separating them. The CDR3 nucleotides read TGCAGTGCTCTCACAGGGCCCTATGGCTACACCTTC. Translating it yields CSALTGPYGYTF.

This clonotype was detected ten times or more. The J gene is TRBJ2-7, the V gene TRBV5-6, with 10 bases that match TRBD1. The CDR3 consists of 15 residues. Germline CDR1 SGHDT, CDR2 YYEEEE. Trimming took 9 bases from V and 2 from J; bases not matched to a gene: 11. The CDR3 here is CATHHFGTGAYEQYF. The CDR3 DNA sequence: TGTGCCACCCATCACTTCGGGACAGGGGCCTACGAGCAGTACTTC.

This chain links TRBV30 with TRBJ1-4; TRBD1 is a possible D gene (5 bases). The CDR3 length is 15 residues. Germline V lookup: CDR1 GTSNPN, CDR2 SVGIG (reference sequence). V lost 3 bases and J lost 2, with 13 bases in between. The CDR3 bases are TGTGCCTGGAGATCGAGGGGCGCCACTAATGAAAAACTGTTTTTT. Translated: CAWRSRGATNEKLFF.

In this sample, this clonotype turned up many times. This chain uses TRBV10-3 with TRBJ2-1; the match to TRBD2 covers 11 bases. Unmatched junction bases numbered 14, after V lost 6 bases and J lost 10 bases. The CDR3 sequence is 16 residues long. The germline gives CDR1 ENHRY, CDR2 SYGVKD. The CDR3: CAIRLAGGEGAHEQFF. The CDR3 coding sequence is TGTGCCATCAGGCTAGCGGGAGGAGAAGGGGCCCACGAGCAGTTCTTC.

The V gene is TRBV28, the J gene TRBJ1-5, with TRBD1 matching over 9 bases. This CDR3 comprises 16 residues. Looked up from germline, CDR1 is MDHEN and CDR2 is SYDVKM. V lost 3 bases, J lost 4 bases, and 7 bases stayed unmatched. CDR3 residues: CASSFLRDRDNQPQHF. Here the CDR3 DNA reads TGTGCCAGCAGTTTCCTCCGGGACAGGGATAATCAGCCCCAGCATTTT.

A word on this clonotype: Given a much more abundant clone one base away, this may be a read error. The chain has TRBV6-1 and TRBJ1-6; weak D call: TRBD1 (5 bases). Germline-derived CDR1 and CDR2 are MNHNS and SASEGT. The CDR3 covers 15 residues. V was clipped by 1 base and J by 7 bases, with 11 bases between them. The chain's CDR3 is CASSEGGVVNSPLHF. The CDR3 DNA reads TGTGCCAGCAGTGAAGGGGGGGTGGTGAATTCACCCCTCCACTTT.